This TCR beta chain is drawn from a study of post-analysis software for immune sequencing data. For the study at large: Included among the disease courses, which were recorded for the cohort, were relapsing-remitting, secondary progressive and progressive-relapsing multiple sclerosis. Study-wide findings and caveats: Batch-matched samples strongly co-clustered by F measure. Five TRBV segments were more frequent in patients than controls; TRBV5-6, TRBV5-1 and TRBV20-1 belonged to this group.

This clonotype has a handful of counts. Antigen unknown. Included in the TCR beta cDNA libraries were unique molecular identifiers. In TCRdb, the PCR reads were re-called with MiXCR into one record per CDR3 protein. Seen here are some 690,000 distinct CDR3 sequences, approximately 30% observed once, and the top ten hold roughly 0.53%. CDR1 MNHNS and CDR2 SASEGT come from the germline V gene. The CDR3 is 14 amino acids. V was clipped by 6 bases and J by 6 bases, with 15 bases between them. This chain uses TRBV6-1 with TRBJ2-1; TRBD2 is a possible D gene (5 bases). Source material: blood. The sequence was obtained from a girl aged 10 to 17 with multiple sclerosis. CDR3 residues: CASSRSFEGNEQFF. The CDR3 DNA reads as TGTGCCAGCAGCCGATCCTTCGAGGGCAATGAGCAGTTCTTC.